The sample holds one count of the clone carrying this T cell receptor beta chain. The V gene's germline CDR1 is SEHNR and CDR2 FQNEAQ (reference sequence). This CDR3 has 15 residues. J was trimmed by 0 bases and V by 5 bases; bases with no gene match: 4. This sample is drawn from a study of low-dose radiotherapy and immunotherapy resistance in tumors. As for the study in general: On a schedule of every two weeks, intravenous cyclophosphamide at a dose of 200 mg/m2 was delivered one day before each radiation and immunotherapy administration.

Primers used for first-strand cDNA, a TRAV- and TRBV-specific set, covered both alpha and beta chains. TCR amplification involved approximately 20 PCR cycles with a constant-region primer and V-primer adapter. In TCRdb, the reads were re-called with MiXCR into one record per CDR3 protein. This table holds approximately 12,000 distinct CDR3 sequences, roughly 60% found once. The sequence was collected from a human donor with advanced metastatic prostate, ovarian, gallbladder or colorectal cancer (not recorded which). This table probably holds off-target reads from a library built for another chain. The rearrangement uses TRBV7-9 and TRBJ2-3; the match to TRBD2 covers 8 bases. CDR3 sequence (DNA): TGTGCCAGCAGCGCCAGACTAGCGAGCACAGATACGCAGTATTTT. Protein product: CASSARLASTDTQYF.